The rows below give T cell receptor beta chains drawn from one sample of a study of blood T cell repertoires in COVID-19. The assay was immunoSEQ multiplex PCR, and TCRdb's table has in-frame clones only and misses some. Here the sample spans roughly 320,000 clones, about 90% being singletons. Input material: peripheral blood. Every receptor here comes from a woman aged 50 to 65 with COVID-19, enrolled during active disease. The CDR3 runs from the conserved cysteine through the conserved F or W. D genes are given only for firm matches. The size entry is marked missing in some rows and otherwise reads once, few, many or a size class.

len	d_gene	abundance	v_gene	j_gene	CDR3nt	CDR3aa
13	TRBD1	NA	TRBV7-2	TRBJ1-2	TGTGCCAGCAGCCGAGGGACAGGGGTCGGCTACACCTTC	CASSRGTGVGYTF
12	NA	NA	TRBV7-3	TRBJ2-1	TGTGCCAGCAGCCCGAGGGGGATTGAGCAGTTCTTC	CASSPRGIEQFF
15	TRBD1	NA	TRBV10-3	TRBJ1-1	TGTGCCATCAGCAAGGACAGGGAGGAAGGCACTGAAGCTTTCTTT	CAISKDREEGTEAFF
17	NA	NA	TRBV18	TRBJ1-2	TGTGCCAGCTCACCTTTCCTTCCCCGGGAGGCCGGTCATGGCTACACCTTC	CASSPFLPREAGHGYTF
18	TRBD2	NA	TRBV7-6	TRBJ2-2	TGTGCCAGCAGCACACGCCTTTCCGGGACTATCAACACCGGGGAGCTGTTTTTT	CASSTRLSGTINTGELFF
15	NA	NA	TRBV7-7	TRBJ2-1	TGTGCCAGCAGCTTACAGGGGAGCCCCTACAATGAGCAGTTCTTC	CASSLQGSPYNEQFF
12	TRBD1	NA	TRBV11-3	TRBJ1-1	TGTGCCAGCAGCCATCGACAGGGTGGCGCTTTCTTT	CASSHRQGGAFF
19	TRBD2	NA	TRBV30	TRBJ2-3	TGTGCCTGGAGTACGCACCTCTCTAGCGGAGTCAAGGGATTAGATACGCAGTATTTT	CAWSTHLSSGVKGLDTQYF
14	NA	NA	TRBV5-1	TRBJ2-2	TGCGCCAGCCGGGTCACCCCGAGCACCGGGGAGCTGTTTTTT	CASRVTPSTGELFF
15	TRBD2	NA	TRBV7-9	TRBJ2-1	TGTGCCAGCAGCCAGGGACTAGCGGGACGGGGGGAGCAGTTCTTC	CASSQGLAGRGEQFF
14	NA	few	TRBV6-5	TRBJ1-2	TGTGCCAGCAGTTTACAACAGGGCCACTATGGCTACACCTTC	CASSLQQGHYGYTF
17	TRBD2	NA	TRBV6-6	TRBJ2-7	TGTGCCAGCAGTCCGGTGACTAGCGGGATTGGTAGCAACGAGCAGTACTTC	CASSPVTSGIGSNEQYF
12	NA	NA	TRBV28	TRBJ1-2	TGTGCCAGCAGTGTGACGGGGTATGGCTACACCTTC	CASSVTGYGYTF
13	NA	NA	TRBV28	TRBJ1-2	TGTGCCAGCAGTTATATCGGAGCCTATGGCTACACCTTC	CASSYIGAYGYTF
17	NA	NA	TRBV5-1	TRBJ2-1	TGCGCCAGCAGGCTCACGAATGGTCAACTCTCCTACAATGAGCAGTTCTTC	CASRLTNGQLSYNEQFF
17	NA	NA	TRBV10-1	TRBJ2-3	TGCGCCAGCAGTGGTTTATTGACAGGAGTGAGCACAGATACGCAGTATTTT	CASSGLLTGVSTDTQYF
13	NA	NA	TRBV6-5	TRBJ2-3	TGTGCCAGCAGTTACCCCCCTTCAGATACGCAGTATTTT	CASSYPPSDTQYF
17	NA	NA	TRBV19	TRBJ1-5	TGTGCCAGTAGTATAGACTTCCGACAAACGCACAATCAGCCCCAGCATTTT	CASSIDFRQTHNQPQHF
11	NA	few	TRBV23-1	TRBJ1-1	TGCGCCAGCAGTTCAGGGGCTGAAGCTTTCTTT	CASSSGAEAFF
15	TRBD1	NA	TRBV7-8	TRBJ1-1	TGTGCCAGCAGCTTAGTTACAGGGGCGGGCACTGAAGCTTTCTTT	CASSLVTGAGTEAFF
14	NA	NA	TRBV20-1	TRBJ2-5	TGCAGTGGTAGTATCGGACAGACCCAAGAGACCCAGTACTTC	CSGSIGQTQETQYF
13	TRBD1	NA	TRBV19	TRBJ2-7	TGTGCCAGTAGTCCAGGGGGCACCTACGAGCAGTACTTC	CASSPGGTYEQYF
14	NA	NA	TRBV7-9	TRBJ2-1	TGTGCCAGCAGCTCCTATAGCGTATACAATGAGCAGTTCTTC	CASSSYSVYNEQFF
15	NA	NA	TRBV7-9	TRBJ2-7	TGTGCCAGCAGCTTATTATCCAGCGGCGCCTACGAGCAGTACTTC	CASSLLSSGAYEQYF
15	NA	NA	TRBV3-1/TRBV3-2	TRBJ2-4	TGTGCCAGCAGCCAAGACAGGGTGGCCAAAAACATTCAGTACTTC	CASSQDRVAKNIQYF
14	NA	NA	TRBV10-1	TRBJ1-6	TGCGCCAGCAGTGCCGGATGGAGTAATTCACCCCTCCACTTT	CASSAGWSNSPLHF
21	NA	NA	TRBV4-2	TRBJ2-1	TGTGCCAGCAGCCAAGATCGAGGGGGGGGAGGCTCATCTTACTCCTACAATGAGCAGTTCTTC	CASSQDRGGGGSSYSYNEQFF
13	NA	NA	TRBV11-3	TRBJ1-1	TGTGCCAGCAGCTTACCAGGGGCAGGTCGAGCTTTCTTT	CASSLPGAGRAFF
9	TRBD2	NA	TRBV23-1	TRBJ2-7	TGCGCCAGCAGTCATAGCGGGAGGTTC	CASSHSGRF
15	NA	NA	TRBV29-1	TRBJ2-4	TGCAGCGTTGTCGAGGCTGAGTGGGCCAAAAACATTCAGTACTTC	CSVVEAEWAKNIQYF